This T cell receptor (beta chain) was retrieved from a study of tumor-infiltrating lymphocytes in localized non-small cell lung cancer. At the level of the study: Patients included smokers and never-smokers with various histologies, some sampled after neoadjuvant chemotherapy. Resected tumor was paired with non-adjacent uninvolved lung from the same patient. Study-level findings and limits: Technical variation could not be separated from intratumor heterogeneity here. TCR sequencing covered a subset of patients with enough tissue.

The CDR3 spans 14 residues. V lost 2 bases to trimming and J lost 10 bases, with 18 bases between them. Looked up from germline, CDR1 is GTSNPN and CDR2 is SVGIG (reference sequence). Assay used: immunoSEQ multiplex PCR; TCRdb lists only in-frame clones, some missing. Of about 13,000 clones in the sample, roughly four fifths were seen once. About this clone: Its cognate antigen is unknown.

The sequenced sample consisted of lung tumor tissue. The TCR was taken from a human donor with non-small cell lung cancer. The chain couples TRBV30 to TRBJ1-5; the D gene is possibly TRBD1 (5 bases). CDR3 sequence reads: CAWSSGIIGQPQHF. The CDR3 region has the DNA TGTGCCTGGAGTTCGGGGATAATAGGACAACCCCAGCATTTT.